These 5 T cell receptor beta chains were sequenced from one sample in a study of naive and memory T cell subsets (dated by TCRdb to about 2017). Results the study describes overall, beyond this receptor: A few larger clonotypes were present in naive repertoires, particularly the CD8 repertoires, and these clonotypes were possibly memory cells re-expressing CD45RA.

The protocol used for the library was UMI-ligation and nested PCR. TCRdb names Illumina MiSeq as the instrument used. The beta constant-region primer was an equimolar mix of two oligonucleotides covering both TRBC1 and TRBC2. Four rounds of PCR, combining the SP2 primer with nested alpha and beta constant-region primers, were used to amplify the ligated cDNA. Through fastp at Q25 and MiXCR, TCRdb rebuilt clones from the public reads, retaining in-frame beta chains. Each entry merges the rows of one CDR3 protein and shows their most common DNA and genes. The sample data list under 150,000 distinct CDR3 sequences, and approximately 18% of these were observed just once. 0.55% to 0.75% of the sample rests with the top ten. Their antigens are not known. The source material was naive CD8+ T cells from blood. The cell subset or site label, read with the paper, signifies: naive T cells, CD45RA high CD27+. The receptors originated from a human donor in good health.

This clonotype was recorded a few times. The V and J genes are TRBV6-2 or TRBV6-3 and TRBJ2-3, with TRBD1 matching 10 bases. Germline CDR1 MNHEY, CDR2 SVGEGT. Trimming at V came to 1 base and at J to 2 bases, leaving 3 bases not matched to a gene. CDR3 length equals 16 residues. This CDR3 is CASSYWDRGPTDTQYF. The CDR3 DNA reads TGTGCCAGCAGTTACTGGGACAGGGGACCCACAGATACGCAGTATTTT.

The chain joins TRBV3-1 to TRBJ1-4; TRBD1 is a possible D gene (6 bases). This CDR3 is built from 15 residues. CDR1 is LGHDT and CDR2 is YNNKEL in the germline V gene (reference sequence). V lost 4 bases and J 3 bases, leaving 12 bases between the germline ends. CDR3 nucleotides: TGTGCCAGCAGCCGACTACAGGGTGCTAATGAAAAACTGTTTTTT. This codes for CASSRLQGANEKLFF.

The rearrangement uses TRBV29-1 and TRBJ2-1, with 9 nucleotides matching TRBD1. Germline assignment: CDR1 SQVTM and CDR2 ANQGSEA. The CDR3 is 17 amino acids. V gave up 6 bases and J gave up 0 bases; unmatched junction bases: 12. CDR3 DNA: TGCAGCGTGACCGGGACAGGGCATAAACACTCCTACAATGAGCAGTTCTTC. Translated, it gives CSVTGTGHKHSYNEQFF.

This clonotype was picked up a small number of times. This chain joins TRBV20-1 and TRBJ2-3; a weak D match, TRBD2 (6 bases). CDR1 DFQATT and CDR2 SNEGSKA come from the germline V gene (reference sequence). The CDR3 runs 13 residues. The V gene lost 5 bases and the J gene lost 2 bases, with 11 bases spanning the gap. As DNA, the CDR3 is TGCAGTGCTCTGGACTATTCCACAGATACGCAGTATTTT. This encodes CSALDYSTDTQYF.

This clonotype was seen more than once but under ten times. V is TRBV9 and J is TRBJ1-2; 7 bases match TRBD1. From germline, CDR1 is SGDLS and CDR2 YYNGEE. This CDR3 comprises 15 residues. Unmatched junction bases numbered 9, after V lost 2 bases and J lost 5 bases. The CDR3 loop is CASSVRQGGSYGYTF. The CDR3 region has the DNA TGTGCCAGCAGCGTTCGACAGGGAGGATCGTATGGCTACACCTTC.